This entry describes one T cell receptor (beta chain). Its target is not known. This specimen belongs to a study of cytomegalovirus exposure and HLA in healthy donors. Findings and limits, study-wide: Among the sequence variants, a highly shared cluster was likely an artifact of sequencing.

The germline gives CDR1 SGHTA, CDR2 FQGTGA. Trimming shortened V by 1 base and J by 3 bases, and 12 bases separated the two germline ends. The CDR3 spans 15 residues. A multiplex PCR was run with 60 Vbeta primers and 13 Jbeta primers. The data were produced by immunoSEQ multiplex PCR, yet TCRdb's version contains in-frame clones alone and is incomplete. The sample comprises 150,000 to 200,000 clones, over 75% of which are singletons, and roughly 1.7% rests with the top ten. Material: PBMCs. The genes are TRBV7-3 and TRBJ2-5, with D perhaps TRBD1 (6 bases). The clonotype comes from a woman in her twenties or thirties in good health and CMV-seronegative. CDR3 loop: CASSLIRGPEETQYF. CDR3 bases: TGTGCCAGCAGCTTAATCAGGGGACCCGAAGAGACCCAGTACTTC.